This is a list of T cell receptor beta chains from one sample in a study of T cells in Graves' hyperthyroidism and ophthalmopathy. TCRdb independently ran MiXCR on the multiplex PCR reads; one entry per CDR3 protein. This sample has about 350,000 distinct CDR3 sequences; 15% to 20% occur once, and the top ten carry 15% to 19%. Sequencing used blood. All receptors come from a woman aged 40 to 49 with Graves' ophthalmopathy. The CDR3 runs from the conserved cysteine through the conserved F or W. D genes are given only for firm matches. A row's size may be missing; if present it is once, few, many or a size class.

abundance: many; d_gene: .; len: 14; v_gene: TRBV12-3/TRBV12-4; j_gene: TRBJ1-1; CDR3nt: TGTGCCAGCAGAAGCCTCGGCCGGAACACTGAAGCTTTCTTT; CDR3aa: CASRSLGRNTEAFF
abundance: .; d_gene: .; len: 17; v_gene: TRBV7-2; j_gene: TRBJ2-4; CDR3nt: TGTGCCAGCAGCTTATTACCCCTGCGGCAGGGTCGGTACATTCAGTACTTC; CDR3aa: CASSLLPLRQGRYIQYF
abundance: .; d_gene: .; len: 17; v_gene: TRBV6-1; j_gene: TRBJ1-5; CDR3nt: TGTGCCAGCAATCACGGCGAGCGTTTTGTTAGCAATCAGCCCCAGCATTTT; CDR3aa: CASNHGERFVSNQPQHF
abundance: .; d_gene: TRBD2; len: 13; v_gene: TRBV29-1; j_gene: TRBJ2-5; CDR3nt: TGCAGCACTCGACTAGCGGGAGGAGAGACCCAGTACTTC; CDR3aa: CSTRLAGGETQYF
abundance: many; d_gene: .; len: 14; v_gene: TRBV19; j_gene: TRBJ2-1; CDR3nt: TGTGCCAGTAGTATAGATGTCTGGGACGATGAGCAGTTCTTC; CDR3aa: CASSIDVWDDEQFF
abundance: many; d_gene: .; len: 14; v_gene: TRBV20-1; j_gene: TRBJ2-5; CDR3nt: TGCAGTGCTAGGAGCAGTCCTAGAGTAGAGGCCCAGTACTTC; CDR3aa: CSARSSPRVEAQYF
abundance: many; d_gene: .; len: 13; v_gene: TRBV10-1; j_gene: TRBJ1-2; CDR3nt: TGCGCCAGCAGTCCAAGGGTGGATGGCGGCTACACCTTC; CDR3aa: CASSPRVDGGYTF
abundance: many; d_gene: TRBD1; len: 19; v_gene: TRBV6-5; j_gene: TRBJ1-1; CDR3nt: TGTGCCAGCACCTTGACAGGGTATGGCACGGCTTTTGGATACCCTGAAGCTTTCTTT; CDR3aa: CASTLTGYGTAFGYPEAFF
abundance: many; d_gene: .; len: 14; v_gene: TRBV10-3; j_gene: TRBJ2-2; CDR3nt: TGTGCCACCAAGACTCCTGCCAACACCGGGGAGCTGTTTTTT; CDR3aa: CATKTPANTGELFF
abundance: .; d_gene: .; len: 12; v_gene: TRBV12-3/TRBV12-4; j_gene: TRBJ1-2; CDR3nt: TGTGCCAGCAGTTTCCAGGAGTATGGCTACACCTTC; CDR3aa: CASSFQEYGYTF
abundance: many; d_gene: .; len: 10; v_gene: TRBV20-1; j_gene: TRBJ2-7; CDR3nt: TGCAGTGCCGGTACCTACGAGCAGTACTTC; CDR3aa: CSAGTYEQYF
abundance: .; d_gene: .; len: 13; v_gene: TRBV6-2/TRBV6-3; j_gene: TRBJ1-1; CDR3nt: TGTGCCAGCAGTTACACCACAGGAACTGAAGCTTTCTTT; CDR3aa: CASSYTTGTEAFF
abundance: .; d_gene: .; len: 14; v_gene: TRBV25-1; j_gene: TRBJ1-6; CDR3nt: TGTGCCAGCAGTGTCGACAGTTACCATTCACCCCTCCACTTT; CDR3aa: CASSVDSYHSPLHF
abundance: many; d_gene: .; len: 14; v_gene: TRBV27; j_gene: TRBJ1-5; CDR3nt: TGTGCCAGCAGTTCTTCTGTTGTTTATCAGCCCCAGCATTTT; CDR3aa: CASSSSVVYQPQHF
abundance: .; d_gene: .; len: 15; v_gene: TRBV24-1; j_gene: TRBJ1-6; CDR3nt: TGTGCCACCAGTTATTCGAGGGCGAGCAATTCATCCCTCCACTTT; CDR3aa: CATSYSRASNSSLHF
abundance: .; d_gene: .; len: 14; v_gene: TRBV6-2/TRBV6-3; j_gene: TRBJ1-5; CDR3nt: TGTGCCAGCAGTTATAGCGGGGAATATCAGCCCCAGCATTTT; CDR3aa: CASSYSGEYQPQHF
abundance: medium-sized; d_gene: .; len: 13; v_gene: TRBV6-2/TRBV6-3; j_gene: TRBJ2-5; CDR3nt: TGTGCCAGCAGTTTGACGGAGCAAGAGACCCAGTACTTC; CDR3aa: CASSLTEQETQYF
abundance: many; d_gene: .; len: 14; v_gene: TRBV27; j_gene: TRBJ1-1; CDR3nt: TGTGCCAGCACCTCTGGAATCCAAGCCACTGAAGCTTTCTTT; CDR3aa: CASTSGIQATEAFF
abundance: many; d_gene: .; len: 13; v_gene: TRBV5-1; j_gene: TRBJ2-7; CDR3nt: TGCGCCAGCAGCTTGGCGTCAGACTACGAGCAGTACTTC; CDR3aa: CASSLASDYEQYF
abundance: few; d_gene: .; len: 14; v_gene: TRBV2; j_gene: TRBJ2-7; CDR3nt: TGTGCCAGCAGTCACAGGGAGAGCTCCTACGAGCAGTACTTC; CDR3aa: CASSHRESSYEQYF
abundance: many; d_gene: .; len: 14; v_gene: TRBV5-6; j_gene: TRBJ2-7; CDR3nt: TGTGCCAGCAGCCCGGGGCCGGGCACCACCGAGCAGTACTTC; CDR3aa: CASSPGPGTTEQYF
abundance: many; d_gene: TRBD1; len: 14; v_gene: TRBV29-1; j_gene: TRBJ2-5; CDR3nt: TGCAGCGCGGGACAGGGGGGCGGGAGGGAGACCCAGTACTTC; CDR3aa: CSAGQGGGRETQYF